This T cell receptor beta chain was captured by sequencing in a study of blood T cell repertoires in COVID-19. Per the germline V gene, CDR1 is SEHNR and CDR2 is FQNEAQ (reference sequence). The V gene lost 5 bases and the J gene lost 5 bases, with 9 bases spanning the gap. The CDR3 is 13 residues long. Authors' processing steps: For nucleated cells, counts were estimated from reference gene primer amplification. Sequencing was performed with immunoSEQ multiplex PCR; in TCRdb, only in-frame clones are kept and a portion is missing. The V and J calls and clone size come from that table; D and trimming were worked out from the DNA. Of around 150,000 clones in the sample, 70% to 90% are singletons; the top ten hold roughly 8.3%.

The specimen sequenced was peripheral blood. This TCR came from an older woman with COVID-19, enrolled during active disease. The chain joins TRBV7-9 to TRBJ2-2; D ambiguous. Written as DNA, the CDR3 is TGTGCCAGCAGCCTACCGCGGACCGGGGAGCTGTTTTTT. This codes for CASSLPRTGELFF.